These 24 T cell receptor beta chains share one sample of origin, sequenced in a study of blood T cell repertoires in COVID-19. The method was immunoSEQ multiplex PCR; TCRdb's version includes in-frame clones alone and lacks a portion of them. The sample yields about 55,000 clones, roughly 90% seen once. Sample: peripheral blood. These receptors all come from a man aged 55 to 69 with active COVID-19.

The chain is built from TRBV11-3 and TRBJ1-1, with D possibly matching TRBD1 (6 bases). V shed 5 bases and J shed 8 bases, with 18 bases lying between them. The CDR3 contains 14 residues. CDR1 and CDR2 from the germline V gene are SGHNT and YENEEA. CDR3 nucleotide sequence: TGTGCCAGCAGCAACCCGACAGGTAGCCTGGAAGCTTTCTTT. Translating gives CASSNPTGSLEAFF.

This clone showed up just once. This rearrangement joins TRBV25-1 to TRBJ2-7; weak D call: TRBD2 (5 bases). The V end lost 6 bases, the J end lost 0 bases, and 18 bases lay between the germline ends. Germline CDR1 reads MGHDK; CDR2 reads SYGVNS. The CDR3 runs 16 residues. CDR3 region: CASSGRGQASSYEQYF. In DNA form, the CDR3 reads TGTGCCAGCAGCGGACGAGGGCAGGCCAGCTCCTACGAGCAGTACTTC.

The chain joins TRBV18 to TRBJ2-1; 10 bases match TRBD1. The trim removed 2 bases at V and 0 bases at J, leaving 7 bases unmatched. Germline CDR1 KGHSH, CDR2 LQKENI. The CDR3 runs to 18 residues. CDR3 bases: TGTGCCAGCTCACCAGCGAGACAGGGGGCTAACTCCTACAATGAGCAGTTCTTC. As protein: CASSPARQGANSYNEQFF.

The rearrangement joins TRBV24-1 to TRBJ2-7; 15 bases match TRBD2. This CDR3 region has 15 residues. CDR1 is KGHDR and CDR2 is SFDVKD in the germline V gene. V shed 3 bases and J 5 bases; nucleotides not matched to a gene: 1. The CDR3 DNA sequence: TGTGCCACCAGTGATGGACTAGCGGGAGGGGACGAGCAGTACTTC. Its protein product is CATSDGLAGGDEQYF.

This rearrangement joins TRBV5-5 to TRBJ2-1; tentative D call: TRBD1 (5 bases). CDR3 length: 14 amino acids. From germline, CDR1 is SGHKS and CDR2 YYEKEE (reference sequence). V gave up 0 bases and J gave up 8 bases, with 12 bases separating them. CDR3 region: CASSLEGLMDEQFF. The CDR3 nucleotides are TGTGCCAGCAGCTTGGAGGGGCTAATGGATGAGCAGTTCTTC. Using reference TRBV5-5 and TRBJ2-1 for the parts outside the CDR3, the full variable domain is DAGVTQSPTHLIKTRGQQVTLRCSPISGHKSVSWYQQVLGQGPQFIFQYYEKEERGRGNFPDRFSARQFPNYSSELNVNALLLGDSALYLCASSLEGLMDEQFFGPGTRLTVL.

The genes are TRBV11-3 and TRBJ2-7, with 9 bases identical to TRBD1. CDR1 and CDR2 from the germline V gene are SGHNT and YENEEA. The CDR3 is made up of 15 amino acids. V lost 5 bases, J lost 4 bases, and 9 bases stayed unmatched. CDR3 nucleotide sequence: TGTGCCAGCAGCCCCGGGACAGGGTACGAATACGAGCAGTACTTC. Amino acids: CASSPGTGYEYEQYF.

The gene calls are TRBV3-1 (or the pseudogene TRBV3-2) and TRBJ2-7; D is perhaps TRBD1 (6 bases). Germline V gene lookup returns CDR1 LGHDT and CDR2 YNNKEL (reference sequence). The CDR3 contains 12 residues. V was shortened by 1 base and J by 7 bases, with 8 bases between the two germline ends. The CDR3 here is CASSQVRGEQYF. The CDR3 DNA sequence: TGTGCCAGCAGCCAAGTGAGGGGGGAGCAGTACTTC.

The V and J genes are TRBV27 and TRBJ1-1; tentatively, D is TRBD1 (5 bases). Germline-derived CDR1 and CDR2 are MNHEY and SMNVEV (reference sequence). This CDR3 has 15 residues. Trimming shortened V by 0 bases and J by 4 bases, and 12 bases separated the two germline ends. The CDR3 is CASSLSPFGATEAFF. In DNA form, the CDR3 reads TGTGCCAGCAGTTTATCCCCCTTTGGGGCCACTGAAGCTTTCTTT.

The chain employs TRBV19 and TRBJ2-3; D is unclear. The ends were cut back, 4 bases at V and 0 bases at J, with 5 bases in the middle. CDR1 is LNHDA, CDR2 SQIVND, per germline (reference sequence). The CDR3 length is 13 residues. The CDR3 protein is CASSNPSTDTQYF. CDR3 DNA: TGTGCCAGTAGTAATCCTAGCACAGATACGCAGTATTTT.

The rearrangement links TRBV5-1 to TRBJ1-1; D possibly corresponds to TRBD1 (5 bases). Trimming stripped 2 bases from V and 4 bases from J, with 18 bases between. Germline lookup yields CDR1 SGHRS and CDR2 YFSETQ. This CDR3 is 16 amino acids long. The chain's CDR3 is CASSFSEGVGGTEAFF. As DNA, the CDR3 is TGCGCCAGCAGCTTCTCTGAAGGGGTGGGTGGCACTGAAGCTTTCTTT.

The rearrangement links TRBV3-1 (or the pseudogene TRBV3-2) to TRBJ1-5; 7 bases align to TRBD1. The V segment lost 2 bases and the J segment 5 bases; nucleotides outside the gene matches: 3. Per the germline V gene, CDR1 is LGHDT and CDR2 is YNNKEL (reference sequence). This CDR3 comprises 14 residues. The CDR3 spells CASSQWDSYQPQHF. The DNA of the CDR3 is TGTGCCAGCAGCCAATGGGACAGTTATCAGCCCCAGCATTTT.

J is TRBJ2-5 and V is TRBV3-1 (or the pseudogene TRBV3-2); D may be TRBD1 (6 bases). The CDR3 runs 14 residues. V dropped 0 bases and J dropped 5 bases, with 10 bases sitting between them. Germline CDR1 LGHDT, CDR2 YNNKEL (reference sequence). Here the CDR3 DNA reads TGTGCCAGCAGCCAAGAGCCAGGGGATGAGACCCAGTACTTC. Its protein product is CASSQEPGDETQYF.

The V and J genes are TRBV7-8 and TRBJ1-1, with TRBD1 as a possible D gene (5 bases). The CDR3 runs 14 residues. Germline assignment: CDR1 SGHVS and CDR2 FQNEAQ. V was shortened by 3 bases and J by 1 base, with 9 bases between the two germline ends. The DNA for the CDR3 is TGTGCCAGCAGCTTGACAGAGACGAACACTGAAGCTTTCTTT. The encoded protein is CASSLTETNTEAFF.

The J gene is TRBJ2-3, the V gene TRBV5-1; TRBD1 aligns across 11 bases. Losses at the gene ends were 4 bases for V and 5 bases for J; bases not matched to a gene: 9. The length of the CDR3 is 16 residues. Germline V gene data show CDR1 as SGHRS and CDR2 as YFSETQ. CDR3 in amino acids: CASSDRTGGAGDTQYF. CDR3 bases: TGCGCCAGCAGCGACCGGACAGGGGGCGCGGGAGATACGCAGTATTTT.

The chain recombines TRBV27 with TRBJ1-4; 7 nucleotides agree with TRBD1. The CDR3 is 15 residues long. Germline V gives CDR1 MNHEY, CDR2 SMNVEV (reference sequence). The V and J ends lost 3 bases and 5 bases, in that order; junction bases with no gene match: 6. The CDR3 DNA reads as TGTGCCAGCAGTTTGGTGAGGGGGCGGAATGAAAAACTGTTTTTT. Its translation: CASSLVRGRNEKLFF.

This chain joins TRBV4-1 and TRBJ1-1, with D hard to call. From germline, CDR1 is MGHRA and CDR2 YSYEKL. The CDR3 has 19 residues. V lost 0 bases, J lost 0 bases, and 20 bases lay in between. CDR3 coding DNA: TGCGCCAGCAGCCAAGATCCCGCAGGCAAAATAACGATGAACACTGAAGCTTTCTTT. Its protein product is CASSQDPAGKITMNTEAFF.

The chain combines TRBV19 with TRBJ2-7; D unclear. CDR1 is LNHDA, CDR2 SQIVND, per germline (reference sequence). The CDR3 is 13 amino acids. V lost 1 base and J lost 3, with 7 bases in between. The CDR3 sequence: CASSIAPRYEQYF. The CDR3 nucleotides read TGTGCCAGTAGTATAGCCCCCCGCTACGAGCAGTACTTC.

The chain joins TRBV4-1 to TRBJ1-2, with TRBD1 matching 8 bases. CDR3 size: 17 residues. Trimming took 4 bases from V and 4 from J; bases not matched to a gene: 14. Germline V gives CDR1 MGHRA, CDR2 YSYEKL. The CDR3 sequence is CASSLRGLTGTGYGYTF. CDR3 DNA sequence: TGCGCCAGCAGCCTCAGGGGTCTGACCGGGACAGGCTATGGCTACACCTTC.

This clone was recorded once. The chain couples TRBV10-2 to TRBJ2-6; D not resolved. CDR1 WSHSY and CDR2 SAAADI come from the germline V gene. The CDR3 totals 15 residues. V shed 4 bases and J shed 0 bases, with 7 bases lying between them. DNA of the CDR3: TGCGCCAGCAGTGCCCCGAGCTCTGGGGCCAACGTCCTGACTTTC. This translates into CASSAPSSGANVLTF.

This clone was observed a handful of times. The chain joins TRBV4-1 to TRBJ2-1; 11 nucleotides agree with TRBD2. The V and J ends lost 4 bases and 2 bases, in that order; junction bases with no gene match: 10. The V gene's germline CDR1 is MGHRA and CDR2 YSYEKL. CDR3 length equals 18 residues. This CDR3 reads CASSRSGTSGGTYNEQFF. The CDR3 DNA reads TGCGCCAGCAGCCGATCCGGGACTAGCGGAGGGACCTACAATGAGCAGTTCTTC.

The CDR3 region is CASSPVGETPDTQYF. Written as DNA, the CDR3 is TGTGCCAGCAGCCCCGTCGGGGAGACGCCAGATACGCAGTATTTT. The chain has TRBV5-5 and TRBJ2-3, with a tentative D call TRBD2 (5 bases). Between the trimmed V and J ends, which lost 4 bases and 4 bases, there was a span of 16 bases. There are 15 residues in the CDR3. Per germline, CDR1 SGHKS and CDR2 YYEKEE (reference sequence).

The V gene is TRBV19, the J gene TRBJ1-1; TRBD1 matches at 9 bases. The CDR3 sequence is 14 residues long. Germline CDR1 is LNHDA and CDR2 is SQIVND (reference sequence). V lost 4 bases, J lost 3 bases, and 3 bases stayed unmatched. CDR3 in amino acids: CASSTRDRDTEAFF. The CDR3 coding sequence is TGTGCCAGTAGTACAAGGGACAGGGACACTGAAGCTTTCTTT.

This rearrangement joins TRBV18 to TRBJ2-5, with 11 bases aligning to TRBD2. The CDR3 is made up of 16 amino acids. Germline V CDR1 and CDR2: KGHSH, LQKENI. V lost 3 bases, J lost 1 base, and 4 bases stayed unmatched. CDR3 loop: CASSPPLAGGQETQYF. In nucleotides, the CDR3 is TGTGCCAGCTCACCGCCCCTAGCGGGAGGCCAAGAGACCCAGTACTTC.

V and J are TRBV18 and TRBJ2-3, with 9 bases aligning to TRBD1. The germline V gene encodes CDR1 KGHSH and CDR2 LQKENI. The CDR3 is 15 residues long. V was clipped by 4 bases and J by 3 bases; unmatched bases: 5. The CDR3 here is CASSRQGGETDTQYF. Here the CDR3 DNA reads TGTGCCAGCTCACGACAGGGGGGGGAGACAGATACGCAGTATTTT.